A selection of T cell receptor beta chains follows, all from one sample in a study of molecular identifiers for immune sequencing clone quantification. TCRdb recomputed calls from the PCR reads with MiXCR, one row per CDR3 protein. The repertoire holds just over 40,000 distinct CDR3 sequences, 15% to 20% seen once, with roughly 6.9% in the top ten. Sequencing input: naive CD8+ T cells from blood, with Jurkat cell RNA spiked in. The receptors here all came from a human donor in good health. Some libraries in this study had Jurkat cell RNA spiked in. The CDR3 runs from the conserved cysteine through the conserved F or W. D genes are given only for firm matches. Expanded clones are given a class, and other clones once, few, many or no size at all.

J | D | size | V | CDR3 | DNA
TRBJ2-5 | NA | many | TRBV4-3 | CASSQDENQETQYF | TGCGCCAGCAGCCAAGACGAGAACCAAGAGACCCAGTACTTC
TRBJ1-1 | TRBD1 | many | TRBV5-5 | CASSFTGEEAFF | TGTGCCAGCAGTTTTACAGGGGAGGAAGCTTTCTTT
TRBJ1-2 | NA | NA | TRBV7-9 | CASSLGVPYGYTF | TGTGCCAGCAGCTTGGGCGTCCCCTATGGCTACACCTTC
TRBJ2-1 | NA | many | TRBV29-1 | CSATEYNEQFF | TGCAGCGCGACAGAATACAATGAGCAGTTCTTC
TRBJ2-1 | TRBD2 | NA | TRBV4-3 | CASSRPGTSPLNEQFF | TGCGCCAGCAGCCGCCCCGGGACTAGTCCCCTCAATGAGCAGTTCTTC
TRBJ2-7 | NA | few | TRBV3-1 | CASSQEVTYEQYF | TGTGCCAGCAGCCAAGAGGTGACCTACGAGCAGTACTTC
TRBJ1-2 | NA | many | TRBV5-1 | CASSSGDGGYTF | TGCGCCAGCAGCTCCGGGGACGGCGGCTACACCTTC
TRBJ1-4 | NA | NA | TRBV5-6 | CASSSGSNEKLFF | TGTGCCAGCTCGTCGGGGTCTAATGAAAAACTGTTTTTT
TRBJ2-7 | NA | few | TRBV4-3 | CASSPGAAGTYEQYF | TGCGCCAGCAGCCCCGGTGCGGCAGGGACCTACGAGCAGTACTTC
TRBJ2-7 | NA | many | TRBV20-1 | CSARDRESLYEQYF | TGCAGTGCTAGAGATCGGGAATCACTTTACGAGCAGTACTTC
TRBJ2-7 | TRBD1 | few | TRBV25-1 | CASSDLCGTGSPCEQYF | TGTGCCAGCAGTGACCTCTGCGGGACAGGGAGCCCCTGCGAGCAGTACTTC
TRBJ2-3 | NA | many | TRBV6-2/TRBV6-3 | CASSLGTLNPSTDTQYF | TGTGCCAGCAGTCTCGGGACTCTCAACCCTAGCACAGATACGCAGTATTTT
TRBJ2-5 | NA | NA | TRBV5-4 | CASSPGQNSQETQYF | TGTGCCAGCAGCCCCGGACAGAACTCGCAAGAGACCCAGTACTTC
TRBJ2-1 | TRBD2 | many | TRBV7-8 | CASSFSVAGGMGNEQFF | TGTGCCAGCAGCTTTTCGGTGGCGGGAGGGATGGGGAATGAGCAGTTCTTC
TRBJ2-2 | NA | few | TRBV24-1 | CATSDLWSTGELFF | TGTGCCACCAGTGATTTATGGAGCACCGGGGAGCTGTTTTTT
TRBJ2-5 | NA | many | TRBV7-3 | CASSLIAGVTETQYF | TGTGCCAGCAGCTTAATTGCAGGGGTGACAGAGACCCAGTACTTC
TRBJ2-5 | TRBD2 | NA | TRBV20-1 | CSASSGLAGEGRETQYF | TGCAGTGCTAGTAGTGGGCTAGCGGGAGAAGGGAGGGAGACCCAGTACTTC
TRBJ2-7 | NA | NA | TRBV28 | CASSLWGSLSYEQYF | TGTGCCAGCAGTTTGTGGGGGAGCCTATCCTACGAGCAGTACTTC
TRBJ1-5 | TRBD1 | many | TRBV6-5 | CASSPTGGNQPQHF | TGTGCCAGCAGCCCGACAGGGGGTAATCAGCCCCAGCATTTT
TRBJ2-1 | TRBD1 | many | TRBV29-1 | CSAGGEPGQGYNEQFF | TGCAGCGCAGGGGGGGAACCGGGACAGGGCTACAATGAGCAGTTCTTC
TRBJ2-1 | NA | many | TRBV27 | CASSVHNEQFF | TGTGCCAGCAGTGTTCACAATGAGCAGTTCTTC
TRBJ2-1 | NA | many | TRBV15 | CATQGNEGDEQFF | TGTGCCACCCAAGGAAATGAAGGGGATGAGCAGTTCTTC
TRBJ1-2 | NA | NA | TRBV29-1 | CSVELGVYGYTF | TGCAGCGTTGAATTAGGGGTTTATGGCTACACCTTC
TRBJ2-1 | TRBD2 | NA | TRBV6-2/TRBV6-3 | CASSYNLGGLAGEF | TGTGCCAGCAGTTACAATCTCGGCGGACTAGCGGGAGAGTTC
TRBJ1-2 | TRBD1 | many | TRBV5-1 | CASSTPGQGTPGYTF | TGCGCCAGCAGCACCCCGGGACAGGGCACACCTGGCTACACCTTC
TRBJ2-6 | TRBD1 | many | TRBV29-1 | CSVEDQDRVGSGANVLTF | TGCAGCGTTGAAGACCAGGACAGGGTCGGCTCTGGGGCCAACGTCCTGACTTTC
TRBJ2-7 | NA | NA | TRBV6-2/TRBV6-3 | CANSYSGSGADEQYF | TGTGCCAACAGTTACTCTGGATCAGGGGCCGACGAGCAGTACTTC
TRBJ2-3 | TRBD1 | NA | TRBV4-3 | CASSQGAGTGNLFQYF | TGCGCCAGCAGCCAAGGGGCCGGGACAGGGAATTTGTTTCAGTATTTT
TRBJ2-1 | TRBD2 | once | TRBV9 | CASSVASGRNGQFF | TGTGCCAGCAGCGTAGCTAGCGGGAGGAATGGGCAGTTCTTC
TRBJ2-7 | TRBD1 | few | TRBV5-1 | CASSLTGDRVERF | TGCGCCAGCAGCCTAACCGGGGACAGGGTGGAAAGGTTC
TRBJ2-7 | TRBD1 | many | TRBV28 | CASSPGQGSYYEQYF | TGTGCCAGCAGTCCCGGACAGGGGAGTTACTACGAGCAGTACTTC
TRBJ2-7 | NA | many | TRBV7-9 | CASSWYGGGQKGDEQYF | TGTGCCAGCAGCTGGTATGGGGGGGGACAGAAAGGGGACGAGCAGTACTTC
TRBJ1-5 | NA | NA | TRBV28 | CASSFGGDNQPQHF | TGTGCCAGCAGTTTTGGGGGGGACAATCAGCCCCAGCATTTT
TRBJ2-4 | TRBD1 | NA | TRBV2 | CARKDRSRDIQYF | TGTGCCAGAAAGGACAGGTCAAGGGACATTCAGTACTTC
TRBJ2-1 | NA | many | TRBV12-3/TRBV12-4 | CASSLSGPYNEQFF | TGTGCCAGCAGTTTAAGCGGGCCGTACAATGAGCAGTTCTTC
TRBJ2-1 | TRBD1 | many | TRBV6-4 | CASSPVGTGATEQFF | TGTGCCAGCAGTCCCGTCGGGACAGGGGCGACTGAGCAGTTCTTC
TRBJ2-7 | NA | many | TRBV4-1 | CASSPEEGGAYEQYF | TGCGCCAGCAGCCCCGAAGAGGGGGGAGCTTACGAGCAGTACTTC
TRBJ2-7 | TRBD2 | NA | TRBV29-1 | CSVGGGYSYEQYF | TGCAGCGTTGGGGGGGGTTATAGCTACGAGCAGTACTTC
TRBJ2-7 | NA | NA | TRBV20-1 | CSADGGTVHEQYF | TGCAGTGCGGACGGGGGTACCGTCCACGAGCAGTACTTC